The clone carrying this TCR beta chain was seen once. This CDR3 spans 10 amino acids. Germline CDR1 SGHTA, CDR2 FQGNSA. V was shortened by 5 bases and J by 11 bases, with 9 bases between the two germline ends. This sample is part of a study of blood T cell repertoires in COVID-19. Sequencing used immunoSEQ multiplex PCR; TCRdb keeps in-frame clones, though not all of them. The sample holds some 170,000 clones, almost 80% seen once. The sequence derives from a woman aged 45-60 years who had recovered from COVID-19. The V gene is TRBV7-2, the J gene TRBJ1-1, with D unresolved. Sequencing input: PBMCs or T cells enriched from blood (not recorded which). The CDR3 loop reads CASSTSRAFF. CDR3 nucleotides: TGTGCCAGCAGCACCTCGAGGGCTTTCTTT. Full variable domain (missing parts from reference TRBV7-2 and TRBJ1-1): GAGVSQSPSNKVTEKGKDVELRCDPISGHTALYWYRQSLGQGLEFLIYFQGNSAPDKSGLPSDRFSAERTGGSVSTLTIQRTQQEDSAVYLCASSTSRAFFGQGTRLTVV.